The 23 T cell receptor beta chains presented below share a single source sample, sequenced in a study of T-cell reconstitution after alpha-beta-depleted transplantation in children (dated by TCRdb to about 2016). The library was produced with PCR. TCRdb shows the sequencer as Illumina HiSeq 2500. TCR library preparation used molecular barcoding, with unique molecular identifiers applied to normalize quantification of the TCRbeta repertoire. TCRdb redid the processing of the public reads, applying fastp at Q25 and MiXCR, and retained in-frame beta chains. Records with the same CDR3 protein are collapsed into one entry carrying the most frequent genes and DNA. Here the sample has fewer than 700,000 distinct CDR3 sequences; over 10% occur a single time. Of the sample, 2% to 2.5% is held by the ten largest clones. Interpreted using the paper, the treatment or condition label stands for: allogeneic hematopoietic cell transplantation with graft depleted of TCRalphabeta T cells and CD19 B cells.

The sequences come from PBMCs, mostly from graft donor cells, collected 360 days after TCRalphabeta/CD19-depleted stem cell transplant. These receptors all come from a male patient younger than 18 who had a stem cell transplant for acute myeloid leukemia, so the T cells may come from the graft donor.

The table lists this clonotype with a few counts. This rearrangement joins TRBV12-5 to TRBJ2-5; D call uncertain. The CDR3 runs 13 residues. In germline, CDR1 is LGHNT, CDR2 FRNRAP. V was shortened by 2 bases and J by 4 bases, with 8 bases between the two germline ends. CDR3: CASGLIGGETQYF. In DNA, the CDR3 is TGTGCTAGTGGTTTGATCGGCGGAGAGACCCAGTACTTC.

The table lists this clonotype with a few counts. This chain joins TRBV28 and TRBJ2-2; TRBD2 might be the D (6 bases). Germline CDR1 reads MDHEN; CDR2 reads SYDVKM. This CDR3 has 15 amino acids. Trimming left V 6 bases short and J 0 bases short, with 11 bases between. The CDR3: CASRSGTPNTGELFF. DNA of the CDR3: TGTGCCAGCAGGTCCGGGACTCCGAACACCGGGGAGCTGTTTTTT.

This clonotype was counted ten times or more. This chain uses TRBV7-3 with TRBJ2-1, with 11 bases identical to TRBD2. The CDR3 is 15 amino acids. V gave up 6 bases and J gave up 5 bases; unmatched junction bases: 6. The germline V gene has CDR1 SGHTA and CDR2 FQGTGA. The CDR3 DNA is TGTGCCAGCAGTAATAGGGGACTAGCGGACAATGAGCAGTTCTTC. This sequence encodes CASSNRGLADNEQFF.

The chain links TRBV4-3 to TRBJ2-1, with 7 bases identical to TRBD2. In germline, CDR1 is LGHNA, CDR2 YSLEER. V was clipped by 0 bases and J by 4 bases; unmatched bases: 12. The CDR3 is made up of 18 amino acids. The CDR3 DNA reads TGCGCCAGCAGCCAAGATTTGGGCGGGAGTAGCCCTTACAATGAGCAGTTCTTC. Its translation is CASSQDLGGSSPYNEQFF.

Ten or more counts support this clonotype. This chain links TRBV5-1 with TRBJ2-7, with TRBD2 matching 11 bases. The germline V gene has CDR1 SGHRS and CDR2 YFSETQ. V lost 3 bases, J lost 5 bases, and 13 bases stayed unmatched. CDR3 size: 17 residues. The CDR3 DNA is TGCGCCAGCAGCTCCCTCCGACTAGCGGGATGGGACCACGAGCAGTACTTC. This codes for CASSSLRLAGWDHEQYF.

Comments on this clonotype: Since a much larger clone is just one base distant, this may be a read error. This sequence joins TRBV14 and TRBJ2-1; 10 nucleotides line up with TRBD2. Trimming cost V 6 bases and J 9 bases; bases outside gene matches: 20. The germline CDR1 and CDR2 sequences are SGHDN and FVKESK. The CDR3 runs 18 residues. The CDR3 region has the DNA TGTGCCAGCAGTCAAAAACAGGTACTAGCGGGGCGTGTGGGTGAGCAGTTCTTC. As protein: CASSQKQVLAGRVGEQFF.

This clonotype was found a few times. The chain uses TRBV27 and TRBJ1-1, with D possibly TRBD1 on 5 matching bases. Deletions cut 0 bases from V and 2 bases from J, with 10 bases between. Germline V gene sequence: CDR1 MNHEY, CDR2 SMNVEV (reference sequence). This CDR3 is built from 15 residues. CDR3 DNA sequence: TGTGCCAGCAGTTTATCGGGGACCACAAACACTGAAGCTTTCTTT. Amino acid sequence: CASSLSGTTNTEAFF.

This clonotype has more than one count but fewer than ten. The chain links TRBV20-1 to TRBJ2-3; 8 nucleotides line up with TRBD2. CDR1 and CDR2 from the germline V gene are DFQATT and SNEGSKA (reference sequence). This CDR3 spans 16 amino acids. In nucleotides, the CDR3 is TGCAGCCACATTCGGGGGGGGGCGCTCAGCACAGATACGCAGTATTTT. Its translation: CSHIRGGALSTDTQYF.

This clonotype was seen more than once but under ten times. The rearrangement joins TRBV4-3 to TRBJ2-5, with TRBD2 matching over 7 bases. The germline CDR1 and CDR2 sequences are LGHNA and YSLEER. The CDR3 totals 14 residues. V lost 2 bases, J lost 1 base, and 1 base stayed unmatched. As DNA, the CDR3 is TGCGCCAGCAGCCAAACTAGCGTCCAAGAGACCCAGTACTTC. Translating it yields CASSQTSVQETQYF.

This clonotype came up a few times. The rearrangement uses TRBV5-1 and TRBJ2-7; 12 nucleotides line up with TRBD2. The junction had 9 bases not matched to a gene; V was cut back by 4 bases and J by 1 base. Germline V gene sequence: CDR1 SGHRS, CDR2 YFSETQ. The CDR3 has 17 amino acids. The CDR3 sequence: CASSLRLAGDRSYEQYF. In DNA form, the CDR3 reads TGCGCCAGCAGCCTACGACTAGCGGGAGACCGATCCTACGAGCAGTACTTC.

Only a few counts were recorded for this clonotype. The J gene is TRBJ2-7, the V gene TRBV28; 7 bases map to TRBD1. The V gene end was trimmed by 6 bases and the J gene end by 2 bases; junction bases not matched to a gene: 4. CDR3 size: 13 residues. In germline, CDR1 is MDHEN, CDR2 SYDVKM. The CDR3, as DNA: TGTGCCAGCAGAAGGGACAGCGCCTACGAGCAGTACTTC. Amino acid sequence: CASRRDSAYEQYF.

This clonotype came up a few times. The V gene is TRBV7-3, the J gene TRBJ2-1; D gene ambiguous. The CDR3 consists of 13 residues. Trimming took off 2 bases at V and 10 bases at J, with 12 bases between the two ends. Germline CDR1 and CDR2: SGHTA and FQGTGA. CDR3 DNA sequence: TGTGCCAGCAGCTTAGAATTTAGGGCCGAGCAGTTCTTC. Translating gives CASSLEFRAEQFF.

This clonotype has more than one count but fewer than ten. V and J are TRBV29-1 and TRBJ2-7, with a possible D match to TRBD2 (5 bases). This CDR3 is 12 amino acids long. V was trimmed by 4 bases and J by 6 bases, leaving 13 bases between them. The germline gives CDR1 SQVTM, CDR2 ANQGSEA. CDR3 residues: CSVVGEEGEQYF. The DNA of the CDR3 is TGCAGCGTTGTAGGCGAAGAGGGCGAGCAGTACTTC.

This clonotype showed up just a few times. This chain joins TRBV6-2 or TRBV6-3 and TRBJ1-5; tentative D call: TRBD1 (6 bases). The CDR3 spans 13 residues. V lost 7 bases, J lost 2 bases, and 9 bases lay in between. Germline V gene lookup returns CDR1 MNHEY and CDR2 SVGEGT. This chain's CDR3 is CASNRDGNQPQHF. The DNA of the CDR3 is TGTGCCAGCAACAGGGATGGCAATCAGCCCCAGCATTTT.

The V and J genes are TRBV5-6 and TRBJ2-5; a possible D gene is TRBD2 (6 bases). Trimming removed 3 bases from V and 4 bases from J, with 16 bases in between. Per the germline V gene, CDR1 is SGHDT and CDR2 is YYEEEE. This CDR3 comprises 15 residues. The DNA for the CDR3 is TGTGCCAGCAGCTGGGTACGGGGGAGTACAGAGACCCAGTACTTC. Amino acids: CASSWVRGSTETQYF.

The table lists this clonotype with a few counts. J is TRBJ1-5 and V is TRBV5-1; D is ambiguous. The CDR3 is made up of 15 amino acids. V gave up 5 bases and J gave up 5 bases, with 17 bases separating them. CDR1 and CDR2 (germline): SGHRS, YFSETQ. The CDR3 DNA is TGCGCCAGCAGTTGGAGGCAAAGCGGGGATCAGCCCCAGCATTTT. Its protein product is CASSWRQSGDQPQHF.

The rearrangement joins TRBV18 to TRBJ2-1; tentative D call: TRBD2 (6 bases). Germline CDR1 reads KGHSH; CDR2 reads LQKENI. The CDR3 covers 13 residues. V lost 8 bases, J lost 7 bases, and 15 bases lay in between. Written as DNA, the CDR3 is TGTGCCAGCCGAACTAGCCTAATTAATGAGCAGTTCTTC. Translating it yields CASRTSLINEQFF.

This clonotype came up a few times. This sequence joins TRBV5-6 and TRBJ2-7; D not resolved. V dropped 5 bases and J dropped 6 bases, with 12 bases sitting between them. The V gene's germline CDR1 is SGHDT and CDR2 YYEEEE. The CDR3 runs to 12 residues. The CDR3 here is CASSNPGFEQYF. In DNA form, the CDR3 reads TGTGCCAGCAGTAACCCAGGATTCGAGCAGTACTTC.

This clonotype was detected many times. CDR3 bases: TGTGCCAGCAGTTTCTCGAACAGGGGGTTGGAGCAGTACTTC. Amino acid sequence: CASSFSNRGLEQYF. This chain connects TRBV27 to TRBJ2-7; 8 bases match TRBD1. From germline, CDR1 is MNHEY and CDR2 SMNVEV (reference sequence). The V gene end was trimmed by 3 bases and the J gene end by 7 bases; junction bases not matched to a gene: 8. CDR3 length equals 14 residues.

This clonotype was counted ten times or more. The gene calls are TRBV6-2 or TRBV6-3 and TRBJ2-2, with 8 bases lining up with TRBD1. Germline CDR1 and CDR2: MNHEY and SVGEGT. CDR3 size: 16 residues. The V gene end was trimmed by 2 bases and the J gene end by 0 bases; junction bases not matched to a gene: 2. This CDR3 is CASSYHRGTNTGELFF. CDR3 in DNA: TGTGCCAGCAGTTACCACAGGGGGACGAACACCGGGGAGCTGTTTTTT.

In its sample, this clonotype was seen a few times. This sequence joins TRBV20-1 and TRBJ2-2; D assignment may be TRBD1 or TRBD2 (5 bases each). From germline, CDR1 is DFQATT and CDR2 SNEGSKA (reference sequence). The CDR3 loop spans 14 amino acids. Between the trimmed V and J ends, which lost 6 bases and 2 bases, there was a span of 13 bases. CDR3 loop: CSATGRLNTGELFF. For the CDR3, the DNA is TGCAGTGCCACGGGACGGCTCAACACCGGGGAGCTGTTTTTT.

The chain recombines TRBV3-1 with TRBJ2-7; no firm D call. CDR1 LGHDT and CDR2 YNNKEL come from the germline V gene (reference sequence). V dropped 0 bases and J dropped 0 bases, with 12 bases sitting between them. The CDR3 consists of 16 residues. Written as DNA, the CDR3 is TGTGCCAGCAGCCAAGAGGCTAGGCGAAGCTCCTACGAGCAGTACTTC. Its protein product is CASSQEARRSSYEQYF.

This clonotype has only a few counts. J is TRBJ2-1 and V is TRBV25-1; tentative D call: TRBD2 (5 bases). V was cut by 4 bases and J by 6 bases, with 10 bases left in between. CDR3 length equals 13 residues. Looked up from germline, CDR1 is MGHDK and CDR2 is SYGVNS. CDR3 loop: CASSGVARNEQFF. The CDR3 nucleotides read TGTGCCAGCAGTGGGGTAGCGCGCAATGAGCAGTTCTTC.